This T cell receptor (beta chain) was identified during a study of shared clonotypes between healthy human individuals. In the study overall: Three plates were used per donor for CD4 naive, three for CD4 memory, two for CD8 naive and one for CD8 memory.

Sequencing used immunoSEQ multiplex PCR; TCRdb keeps in-frame clones, though not all of them. The data show about 2.3 million clones, roughly 93% seen once. This CDR3 region has 15 residues. After removal of 3 bases from V and 4 bases from J, the junction contained 5 bases not matched to a gene. Germline CDR1 SGHTA, CDR2 FQGTGA. The clonotype was recovered from a man aged 18-30 years in good health. Some clones in this sample may be carry-over from other donors' samples. Sequenced sample: naive CD4+ T cells from PBMCs. Indicated subset: CD45RA+ positively selected. The V call is TRBV7-3, the J call TRBJ2-2, with 7 bases lining up with TRBD2. The CDR3 is CASSFQRGGTGELFF. The DNA for the CDR3 is TGTGCCAGCAGCTTTCAGCGGGGAGGCACCGGGGAGCTGTTTTTT.